A single T cell receptor (beta chain) is shown here with its context. Its specificity is unknown. From germline, CDR1 is SGHTA and CDR2 FQGTGA. The CDR3 sequence is 16 residues long. Trimming removed 4 bases from V and 5 bases from J, with 17 bases in between. This sample stems from a study of cytomegalovirus exposure and HLA in healthy donors. Study observations and caveats: What was likely a sequencing artifact was a cluster of highly shared sequence variants.

PCR employed 60 Vbeta and 13 Jbeta primers. Here immunoSEQ multiplex PCR was the method, and the copy in TCRdb shows in-frame clones only, minus some. The sample carries around 130,000 clones, 8.5% to 10% recorded once. The TCR originated in a man aged 40-49 years in good health and CMV-seronegative. Sequencing was done on a sample of PBMCs. V gene TRBV7-3 combines with J gene TRBJ2-2; D may be TRBD2 (7 bases). CDR3 region: CASSSAPGGQTGELFF. The CDR3 nucleotides read TGTGCCAGCAGCTCAGCCCCGGGAGGACAGACCGGGGAGCTGTTTTTT.